A selection of T cell receptor beta chains follows, all from one sample in a study of Ad26.COV2.S vaccination and SARS-CoV-2 variants. The table came from immunoSEQ multiplex PCR; TCRdb's copy has only in-frame clones and leaves some out. The sample lists roughly 320,000 clones; just over 85% were seen once. Sequenced material: peripheral blood, taken in a trial of Ad26.COV2.S vaccine versus placebo. These receptors originate from a person aged 18-60 years who received the Ad26.COV2.S COVID-19 vaccine or a placebo. Both conserved end residues are part of each CDR3. A D gene is named only where the DNA matches it firmly. The size field is filled for only some rows; it gives once, few, many or a size class.

>TRBV19|TRBJ2-1|NA|NA
TGTGCCAAAAGGAGACTGACCCACAATGAGCAGTTCTTC
CAKRRLTHNEQFF
>TRBV18|TRBJ2-1|NA|TRBD2
TGTGCCAGCTCACCTGGGACTAGACGCTACGAGCAGTTCTTC
CASSPGTRRYEQFF
>TRBV15|TRBJ1-2|NA|TRBD1
TGTGCCACCAGCAGAGCCTCGGGGGACAGTCTCAACTATGGCTACACCTTC
CATSRASGDSLNYGYTF
>TRBV5-1|TRBJ1-2|NA|TRBD1
TGCGCCAGCAGCTTGTGGGGACAGAGTAATGGCTACACCTTC
CASSLWGQSNGYTF
>TRBV29-1|TRBJ1-1|NA|TRBD1
TGCAGCGCTAGGACAGGGGGCACTGAAGCTTTCTTT
CSARTGGTEAFF
>TRBV2|TRBJ2-3|once|NA
TGTGCCAGTATAGGACAGAGCACAGATACGCAGTATTTT
CASIGQSTDTQYF
>TRBV18|TRBJ1-4|NA|NA
TGTGCCAGCTCACCATGGCAATCCTCCCAAGAAAAACTGTTTTTT
CASSPWQSSQEKLFF
>TRBV24-1|TRBJ1-5|few|NA
TGTGCCACCAAGCGGGGAGACTCCCTCAATCAGCCCCAGCATTTT
CATKRGDSLNQPQHF
>TRBV3-1/TRBV3-2|TRBJ1-3|NA|NA
TGTGCCAGCAGCCAAGGATGGGGTTCTGGAAACACCATATATTTT
CASSQGWGSGNTIYF
>TRBV18|TRBJ2-7|NA|NA
TGTGCCAGCTCACCGCCCGGGGGGCCCCACGAGCAGTACTTC
CASSPPGGPHEQYF
>TRBV4-1|TRBJ1-5|NA|TRBD1
TGCGCCAGCAGCCGGGACAGGGGCAATAGCAATCAGCCCCAGCATTTT
CASSRDRGNSNQPQHF
>TRBV18|TRBJ2-1|NA|NA
TGTGCCAGCTCACCACTCTCCAATGAGCAGTTCTTC
CASSPLSNEQFF
>TRBV4-3|TRBJ1-3|NA|TRBD1
TGCGCCAGCAGCCGGGCAGGGGGGGCAGGGATGGGAAACACCATATATTTT
CASSRAGGAGMGNTIYF
>TRBV5-1|TRBJ1-4|NA|NA
TGCGCCAGCACCTCAAGTCAGGGCTCCCAGGGAAAACTGTTTTTT
CASTSSQGSQGKLFF
>TRBV3-1/TRBV3-2|TRBJ2-5|NA|NA
TGTGCCAGCAGCCCTGTTAGAGGAGGGACCCAGTACTTC
CASSPVRGGTQYF
>TRBV3-1/TRBV3-2|TRBJ1-2|NA|NA
TGTGCCAGCAGCCCTCCTGGTTCGGGTTCCAACTATGGCTACACCTTC
CASSPPGSGSNYGYTF
>TRBV18|TRBJ1-1|NA|NA
TGTGCCAGCTCACCAATGGCAGGGCTGAACACTGAAGCTTTCTTT
CASSPMAGLNTEAFF
>TRBV18|TRBJ1-2|NA|NA
TGTGCCAGCTCACCAAGTGAGGGAATAAACTATGGCTACACCTTC
CASSPSEGINYGYTF
>TRBV29-1|TRBJ2-7|NA|NA
TGCAGCGTTGAGGCCAGCTCCTACGAGCAGTACTTC
CSVEASSYEQYF
>TRBV29-1|TRBJ2-5|NA|NA
TGCAGCGTTGAAGGTGTACTTTATCGGGGAGGAGAGACCCAGTACTTC
CSVEGVLYRGGETQYF
>TRBV7-2|TRBJ2-3|NA|TRBD2
TGTGCCAGCAGCCCTCAGCGGGGGGCGCTCACAGATACGCAGTATTTT
CASSPQRGALTDTQYF
>TRBV10-3|TRBJ2-7|NA|NA
TGTGCCATCAGTGAAGAAGGTAAATTGGCGAGGGAGTACTTC
CAISEEGKLAREYF
>TRBV5-1|TRBJ2-7|NA|NA
TGCGCCAGCAGCTCAGACCGGGACGGAGCCTACGAGCAGTACTTC
CASSSDRDGAYEQYF
>TRBV29-1|TRBJ1-1|NA|NA
TGCAGCGTTGATATGACAAGGAACACTGAAGCTTTCTTT
CSVDMTRNTEAFF
>TRBV2|TRBJ1-1|NA|NA
TGTGCCAGCAGCGGCCGGGACATGGCTGAAGCTTTCTTT
CASSGRDMAEAFF
>TRBV9|TRBJ2-2|NA|TRBD2
TGTGCCAGCAGCAATAGCGGGGGAGCAACCGGGGAGCTGTTTTTT
CASSNSGGATGELFF
>TRBV3-1/TRBV3-2|TRBJ2-3|NA|NA
TGTGCCAGCAGCCAAGCGAGTGGGGCAGATACGCAGTATTTT
CASSQASGADTQYF
>TRBV5-5|TRBJ2-3|NA|TRBD2
TGTGCCAGCAGCTTTCTAGCGGGGGGATTAGATACGCAGTATTTT
CASSFLAGGLDTQYF
>TRBV2|TRBJ2-2|NA|NA
TGTGCCAGCAGTGAGACCACCGGGGAGCTGTTTTTT
CASSETTGELFF
>TRBV15|TRBJ2-7|NA|TRBD1
TGTGCCACCAGCAGAGATTGGACAGGGTCCTACTACGAGCAGTACTTC
CATSRDWTGSYYEQYF
>TRBV4-1|TRBJ1-1|NA|TRBD1
TGCGCCAGCAGTTTCCGGGACAGGGGGACTGAAGCTTTCTTT
CASSFRDRGTEAFF
>TRBV19|TRBJ1-2|NA|TRBD1
TGTGCCAGTAGTAGGAGGACAGGTTGGGATGGCTACACCTTC
CASSRRTGWDGYTF
>TRBV5-1|TRBJ2-5|NA|NA
TGCGCCAGCAGCTTGGTTTCTTTCCAAGAGACCCAGTACTTC
CASSLVSFQETQYF
>TRBV19|TRBJ2-7|once|NA
TGTGCCAGTAGTATCTCCTCCGGGACACCTACCTACGAGCAGTACTTC
CASSISSGTPTYEQYF
>TRBV30|TRBJ2-5|NA|TRBD1
TGTGCCTGCCGTTGGACAGGGGCCCAAGAGACCCAGTACTTC
CACRWTGAQETQYF
>TRBV5-4|TRBJ2-3|NA|NA
TGTGCCAGCAGCCGGGGTACAGGTGCCCCTAGCACAGATACGCAGTATTTT
CASSRGTGAPSTDTQYF
>TRBV6-1|TRBJ1-2|few|NA
TGTGCCAGCAGTGAAGACCGGGGACATGGCTACACCTTC
CASSEDRGHGYTF
>TRBV25-1|TRBJ2-3|once|TRBD2
TGTGCCAGCCAAAAGCGGGGGGGATCGGATACGCAGTATTTT
CASQKRGGSDTQYF
>TRBV25-1|TRBJ1-4|NA|TRBD1
TGTGCCAGCAGTGACCACAGGGGGGGAGGTGAAAAACTGTTTTTT
CASSDHRGGGEKLFF
>TRBV11-3|TRBJ2-7|few|NA
TGTGCCAGCAGCTCTGGGGGCAGTTCCTACGAGCAGTACTTC
CASSSGGSSYEQYF
>TRBV4-3|TRBJ1-2|once|TRBD1
TGCGCCAGCAGCCAGAGGACAGGGGGCAGCTATGGCTACACCTTC
CASSQRTGGSYGYTF
>TRBV11-2|TRBJ2-7|few|TRBD1
TGTGCCAGCAGCTTAGTTTGGACAGGGCGCGAGCAGTACTTC
CASSLVWTGREQYF
>TRBV3-1/TRBV3-2|TRBJ1-4|NA|TRBD1
TGTGCCAGCAGCGGGACAGCTAATGAAAAACTGTTTTTT
CASSGTANEKLFF
>TRBV5-1|TRBJ2-7|NA|TRBD1
TGCGCCAGCAGCTTGGGCCGACAGGGTTACGAGCAGTACTTC
CASSLGRQGYEQYF
>TRBV15|TRBJ2-5|NA|NA
TGTGCCACCAGCAGGATCAGGGGGGGAGAGACCCAGTACTTC
CATSRIRGGETQYF
>TRBV4-3|TRBJ2-2|NA|NA
TGCGCCAGCAGCCAACCGTTCACCGGGGAGCTGTTTTTT
CASSQPFTGELFF
>TRBV19|TRBJ1-1|few|NA
TGTGCCAGTAGTATCCCCCCGGGCGAGGGCACTGAAGCTTTCTTT
CASSIPPGEGTEAFF
>TRBV2|TRBJ2-7|once|TRBD1
TGTGCCAGCAGTGTGGACAGGGGGTTCCTCTACGAGCAGTACTTC
CASSVDRGFLYEQYF
>TRBV14|TRBJ1-2|once|TRBD1
TGTGCCAGCAGCCTTTCCGGGACAGGGGGCAGAGGAGGCTACACCTTC
CASSLSGTGGRGGYTF
>TRBV7-9|TRBJ1-1|NA|NA
TGTGCCAGCAGCGGAGGGGCCTACACTGAAGCTTTCTTT
CASSGGAYTEAFF
>TRBV6-6|TRBJ1-6|few|NA
TGTGCCAGCACAGAAAGAGGGCAGGGAGGTTCACCCCTCCACTTT
CASTERGQGGSPLHF
>TRBV15|TRBJ2-3|NA|NA
TGTGCCACCAGCAGTTTATTCATGGGAGATACGCAGTATTTT
CATSSLFMGDTQYF
>TRBV14|TRBJ2-5|NA|NA
TGTGCCAGCAGCCAAAGAAGGGGACGAGACCAAGAGACCCAGTACTTC
CASSQRRGRDQETQYF
>TRBV25-1|TRBJ1-1|NA|NA
TGTGCCAGCAGCCGAGTGTCTACTGAAGCTTTCTTT
CASSRVSTEAFF